This TCR beta chain was documented in a study of T-cell memory formation after mild COVID-19. CDR3 size: 17 residues. Germline values: CDR1 SGHKS, CDR2 YYEKEE (reference sequence). Between the trimmed V and J ends, which lost 6 bases and 9 bases, there was a span of 28 bases. TCRdb redid the calling of the 5' RACE reads with MiXCR, one entry per CDR3 protein. The table shows around 140,000 distinct CDR3 sequences, with about 6.1% occurring only once. The chain joins TRBV5-5 to TRBJ2-1; D is perhaps TRBD1 (7 bases). Sequencing was done on a sample of PBMCs or a T cell subset sorted from them (not recorded which). The receptor was derived from an adult woman who had mild COVID-19 (a few samples of this study predate the infection). Cell type and time point are not known. The CDR3 nucleotides are TGTGCCAGCACCCCCGGTGGTCTGACAGGGCTCGGGGGTGAGCAGTTCTTC. It encodes CASTPGGLTGLGGEQFF.